The 3 T cell receptor beta chains below come from one sample, sequenced in a study of cytomegalovirus exposure and HLA in healthy donors. PCR employed 60 Vbeta and 13 Jbeta primers. Repertoires were generated with immunoSEQ multiplex PCR, while TCRdb's copy carries only in-frame clones and drops some. The sample lists roughly 110,000 clones, just over 70% seen once, with less than 0.95% in the top ten. The sample was PBMCs. These receptors were obtained from a boy aged 5-17 years in good health and CMV-seronegative.

This clone has only one observation. The V call is TRBV11-2, the J call TRBJ2-7; 8 bases are a match to TRBD1. The CDR3 is 15 residues long. The V segment lost 1 base and the J segment 3 bases; nucleotides outside the gene matches: 5. Germline lookup yields CDR1 SGHAT and CDR2 FQNNGV. CDR3 in amino acids: CASSLVGGQVYEQYF. The CDR3 DNA is TGTGCCAGCAGCTTAGTCGGGGGACAGGTCTACGAGCAGTACTTC.

This clone was seen only once. The chain combines TRBV7-9 with TRBJ1-4; no clear D. Trimming stripped 3 bases from V and 2 bases from J, with 13 bases between. The CDR3 has 16 residues. CDR1 and CDR2 (germline): SEHNR, FQNEAQ (reference sequence). CDR3 loop: CASSLAGRPTNEKLFF. The CDR3, as DNA: TGTGCCAGCAGCTTGGCTGGGAGACCCACTAATGAAAAACTGTTTTTT.

V gene TRBV7-2 combines with J gene TRBJ1-5, with D unclear. This CDR3 has 14 residues. V was pared by 5 bases and J by 0 bases, with 8 bases between. Germline CDR1 reads SGHTA; CDR2 reads FQGNSA. The CDR3 region is CASSRSNSNQPQHF. CDR3 DNA sequence: TGTGCCAGCAGCCGCAGTAATAGCAATCAGCCCCAGCATTTT.